This note documents a single TCR beta chain sequence. The antigen is undetermined. The data are from a study of cytomegalovirus exposure and HLA in healthy donors. Study-wide findings and caveats: The study designated 150 or so TCR beta chains cytomegalovirus-associated.

Use of 60 Vbeta and 13 Jbeta primers characterized the PCR. TCRdb's table, derived via immunoSEQ multiplex PCR, lists solely in-frame clones and lacks some. The data show 180,000 or so clones, 75% to 85% seen once. The sequence was collected from a man between 18 and 29 years old in good health and CMV-seronegative. Material: PBMCs.

CDR3 in DNA: TGTGCCAGCAGCTTGTTGTCCTTGAACACTGAAGCTTTCTTT. Translated: CASSLLSLNTEAFF. The chain recombines TRBV5-5 with TRBJ1-1; D ambiguous. In germline, CDR1 is SGHKS, CDR2 YYEKEE (reference sequence). This CDR3 has 14 amino acids. Trimming took off 1 base at V and 0 bases at J, with 7 bases between the two ends. Together with reference TRBV5-5 and TRBJ1-1, the CDR3 gives the full variable domain: DAGVTQSPTHLIKTRGQQVTLRCSPISGHKSVSWYQQVLGQGPQFIFQYYEKEERGRGNFPDRFSARQFPNYSSELNVNALLLGDSALYLCASSLLSLNTEAFFGQGTRLTVV.